Below are 16 T cell receptor beta chains sequenced from a single sample in a study of cytomegalovirus exposure and HLA in healthy donors. The PCR had 60 Vbeta and 13 Jbeta primers. Clones were sequenced by immunoSEQ multiplex PCR, and TCRdb holds only the in-frame ones, with some missing. The repertoire holds 150,000 to 200,000 clones, with around 79% as singletons. Sequenced material: PBMCs. Receptor source: a woman aged 45-59 years in good health and CMV-seronegative.

The chain joins TRBV7-3 to TRBJ2-3, with 7 bases fitting TRBD2. J was trimmed by 4 bases and V by 3 bases; bases with no gene match: 7. Germline CDR1 is SGHTA and CDR2 is FQGTGA. This CDR3 spans 15 amino acids. CDR3 in amino acids: CASSLGGSIADTQYF. CDR3 nucleotides: TGTGCCAGCAGCTTGGGAGGGAGTATCGCAGATACGCAGTATTTT.

The gene calls are TRBV6-5 and TRBJ1-2; 8 nucleotides align to TRBD1. Germline CDR1 is MNHEY and CDR2 is SVGAGI. Trimming at V came to 6 bases and at J to 5 bases, leaving 11 bases not matched to a gene. The CDR3 is made up of 15 amino acids. The CDR3, as DNA: TGTGCCAGCAGCCAGGGACAGGTGATTCAATATGGCTACACCTTC. This codes for CASSQGQVIQYGYTF.

The genes are TRBV7-9 and TRBJ1-2; unclear D gene. V lost 2 bases and J 4 bases, leaving 8 bases between the germline ends. Germline V gene data show CDR1 as SEHNR and CDR2 as FQNEAQ (reference sequence). The CDR3 consists of 13 residues. The CDR3 bases are TGTGCCAGCAGCTTATCAGTGTTCTATGGCTACACCTTC. Protein: CASSLSVFYGYTF.

This clone was seen a few times. The V and J genes are TRBV5-1 and TRBJ1-1; 12 bases agree with TRBD1. The CDR3 totals 15 residues. Germline V CDR1 and CDR2: SGHRS, YFSETQ. Trimming cost V 3 bases and J 11 bases; bases outside gene matches: 11. The CDR3: CASSSGTGGVGRAFF. CDR3 in DNA: TGCGCCAGCAGCTCCGGGACAGGGGGCGTTGGGAGGGCTTTCTTT.

V and J are TRBV5-4 and TRBJ2-7; 10 positions match TRBD1. Germline CDR1 reads SGHNT; CDR2 reads YYREEE (reference sequence). The CDR3 is made up of 14 amino acids. The V segment lost 3 bases and the J segment 6 bases; nucleotides outside the gene matches: 6. CDR3 loop: CASSSGTGVGEQYF. CDR3 DNA sequence: TGTGCCAGCAGCTCCGGGACAGGGGTTGGCGAGCAGTACTTC.

The V and J genes are TRBV9 and TRBJ2-5; 15 bases map to TRBD2. Germline CDR1 and CDR2: SGDLS and YYNGEE. The CDR3 is 16 amino acids. V shed 4 bases and J 5 bases; nucleotides not matched to a gene: 6. The CDR3 DNA sequence: TGTGCCAGCAGCCCGAGGACTAGCGGGAGGGCGGAGACCCAGTACTTC. It specifies CASSPRTSGRAETQYF. The complete variable domain, with remaining parts taken from reference TRBV9 and TRBJ2-5, reads DSGVTQTPKHLITATGQRVTLRCSPRSGDLSVYWYQQSLDQGLQFLIQYYNGEERAKGNILERFSAQQFPDLHSELNLSSLELGDSALYFCASSPRTSGRAETQYFGPGTRLLVL.

The chain employs TRBV13 and TRBJ2-5, with a tentative D call TRBD1 (6 bases). This CDR3 contains 14 residues. Trimming took off 2 bases at V and 5 bases at J, with 12 bases between the two ends. CDR1 and CDR2 from the germline V gene are PRHDT and FYEKMQ (reference sequence). The CDR3 sequence: CASSLTGSEETQYF. CDR3 bases: TGTGCCAGCAGCTTAACAGGGTCAGAGGAGACCCAGTACTTC.

Remarks on this clone: At one of its ends the junction is not consistent with the germline gene, which may arise from a read error. The CDR3 sequence: CSSSPIQGHNEAFF. In DNA, the CDR3 is TGTTCCAGCAGCCCCATTCAGGGGCACAATGAAGCTTTCTTT. The chain employs TRBV7-9 and TRBJ1-1, with D tentatively TRBD1 (6 bases). Per the germline V gene, CDR1 is SEHNR and CDR2 is FQNEAQ (reference sequence). The CDR3 runs to 14 residues.

The CDR3 is CASSPGTGHEKLFF. CDR3 in DNA: TGTGCCAGCAGCCCCGGGACAGGGCATGAAAAACTGTTTTTT. This sequence joins TRBV11-2 and TRBJ1-4, with TRBD1 identical over 9 bases. Germline CDR1 reads SGHAT; CDR2 reads FQNNGV. The CDR3 has 14 residues. Trimming took 5 bases from V and 6 from J; bases not matched to a gene: 4.

This chain uses TRBV28 with TRBJ2-1; 8 nucleotides line up with TRBD2. V trimming: 5 bases; J trimming: 6 bases; junction bases outside the gene matches: 18. The V gene's germline CDR1 is MDHEN and CDR2 SYDVKM. The length of the CDR3 is 18 residues. CDR3 sequence: CASSLFSPVSGSLNEQFF. For the CDR3, the DNA is TGTGCCAGCAGTCTTTTTTCCCCAGTGAGCGGGAGTCTCAATGAGCAGTTCTTC.

The J gene is TRBJ2-3, the V gene TRBV9; possible D gene TRBD2, 5 bases. The CDR3 has 16 amino acids. Germline values: CDR1 SGDLS, CDR2 YYNGEE. Deletions cut 3 bases from V and 1 base from J, with 15 bases between. The CDR3 here is CASSGSGILRTDTQYF. In nucleotides, the CDR3 is TGTGCCAGCAGCGGCTCGGGGATTCTTCGCACAGATACGCAGTATTTT. Full variable domain (remainder filled in from reference TRBV9 and TRBJ2-3): DSGVTQTPKHLITATGQRVTLRCSPRSGDLSVYWYQQSLDQGLQFLIQYYNGEERAKGNILERFSAQQFPDLHSELNLSSLELGDSALYFCASSGSGILRTDTQYFGPGTRLTVL.

This clone occurred once. This CDR3 is missing its conserved last phenylalanine or tryptophan, likely due to a read error. This chain connects TRBV9 to TRBJ1-5; D is unresolved. This CDR3 has 14 residues. Germline-derived CDR1 and CDR2 are SGDLS and YYNGEE. V was shortened by 0 bases and J by 1 base, with 5 bases between the two germline ends. Here the CDR3 DNA reads TGTGCCAGCAGCGTAGGCGGGAGCAATCAGCCCCAGCATCTT. Residues: CASSVGGSNQPQHL.

The chain links TRBV5-4 to TRBJ1-2; 9 bases are a match to TRBD1. V dropped 0 bases and J dropped 8; count of bases not matched to a gene: 14. Germline V gives CDR1 SGHNT, CDR2 YYREEE (reference sequence). The CDR3 sequence is 17 residues long. DNA of the CDR3: TGTGCCAGCAGCTTGGGAAGGGGGGACAGGGCCGGAGGGGGCTACACCTTC. It codes for CASSLGRGDRAGGGYTF.

This clone was picked up one time. In DNA form, the CDR3 reads TGTGCCAGCAGCAGGGGCGCGAACACTGAAGCTTTCTTT. Translation: CASSRGANTEAFF. The V and J genes are TRBV7-9 and TRBJ1-1, with D possibly TRBD1 on 5 matching bases. Germline V gives CDR1 SEHNR, CDR2 FQNEAQ (reference sequence). V was pared by 5 bases and J by 1 base, with 8 bases between. CDR3 length equals 13 residues.

The chain joins TRBV7-9 to TRBJ2-2, with D uncertain. Germline V gives CDR1 SEHNR, CDR2 FQNEAQ (reference sequence). The CDR3 is 13 amino acids. Trimming left V 7 bases short and J 0 bases short, with 6 bases between. As DNA, the CDR3 is TGTGCCAGCACAGAAACGAACACCGGGGAGCTGTTTTTT. Translation: CASTETNTGELFF.

This clone was detected a few times. V gene TRBV7-2 combines with J gene TRBJ2-4; D might be TRBD1 (5 bases). V gave up 3 bases and J gave up 2 bases, with 20 bases separating them. The CDR3 length is 18 residues. Germline assignment: CDR1 SGHTA and CDR2 FQGNSA. Written as DNA, the CDR3 is TGTGCCAGCAGCTTCGAGTTCTCGGCAGGGATGACCAAAAACATTCAGTACTTC. It yields the protein CASSFEFSAGMTKNIQYF.